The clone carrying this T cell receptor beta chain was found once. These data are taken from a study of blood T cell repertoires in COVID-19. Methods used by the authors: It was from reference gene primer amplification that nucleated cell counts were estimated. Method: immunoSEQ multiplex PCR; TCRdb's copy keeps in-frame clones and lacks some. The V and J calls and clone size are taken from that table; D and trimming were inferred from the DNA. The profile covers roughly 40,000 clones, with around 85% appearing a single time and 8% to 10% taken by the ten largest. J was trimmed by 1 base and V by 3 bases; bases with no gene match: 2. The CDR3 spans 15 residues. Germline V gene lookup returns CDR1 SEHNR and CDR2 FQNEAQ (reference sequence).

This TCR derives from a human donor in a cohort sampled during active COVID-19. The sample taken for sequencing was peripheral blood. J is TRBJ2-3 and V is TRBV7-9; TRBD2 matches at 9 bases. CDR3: CASSFVAGGTDTQYF. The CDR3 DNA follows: TGTGCCAGCAGCTTCGTAGCGGGGGGCACAGATACGCAGTATTTT. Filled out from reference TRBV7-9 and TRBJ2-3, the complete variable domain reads DTGVSQNPRHKITKRGQNVTFRCDPISEHNRLYWYRQTLGQGPEFLTYFQNEAQLEKSRLLSDRFSAERPKGSFSTLEIQRTEQGDSAMYLCASSFVAGGTDTQYFGPGTRLTVL.